The subject of this entry is one T cell receptor (beta chain). Sequencing used immunoSEQ multiplex PCR; TCRdb keeps in-frame clones, though not all of them. The data show around 35,000 clones, about 76% seen once. The data derive from a study of OX40 agonist ivuxolimab in advanced cancers. Background on the study: Under the entry rules, prior anti-PD-1, anti-PD-L1 or anti-CTLA-4 therapy was allowed, and approximately 40% had some.

Sampling times: baseline, cycle 4 day 1, cycle 7 day 1. The clonotype originates from an adult with an advanced solid tumor such as melanoma, head and neck, liver or kidney cancer. Sequencing was performed on CD4+ or CD8+ T cells sorted from blood, taken in a trial of the OX40 agonist ivuxolimab.

The CDR3 coding sequence is TGTGCCAGTAGTATTGTCGATAGCAATCAGCCCCAGCATTTT. Translation: CASSIVDSNQPQHF. The V and J genes are TRBV19 and TRBJ1-5, with D uncertain. The V end was cut by 3 bases, the J end by 0 bases, with 6 bases between. CDR3 length equals 14 residues. Germline CDR1 and CDR2: LNHDA and SQIVND (reference sequence).